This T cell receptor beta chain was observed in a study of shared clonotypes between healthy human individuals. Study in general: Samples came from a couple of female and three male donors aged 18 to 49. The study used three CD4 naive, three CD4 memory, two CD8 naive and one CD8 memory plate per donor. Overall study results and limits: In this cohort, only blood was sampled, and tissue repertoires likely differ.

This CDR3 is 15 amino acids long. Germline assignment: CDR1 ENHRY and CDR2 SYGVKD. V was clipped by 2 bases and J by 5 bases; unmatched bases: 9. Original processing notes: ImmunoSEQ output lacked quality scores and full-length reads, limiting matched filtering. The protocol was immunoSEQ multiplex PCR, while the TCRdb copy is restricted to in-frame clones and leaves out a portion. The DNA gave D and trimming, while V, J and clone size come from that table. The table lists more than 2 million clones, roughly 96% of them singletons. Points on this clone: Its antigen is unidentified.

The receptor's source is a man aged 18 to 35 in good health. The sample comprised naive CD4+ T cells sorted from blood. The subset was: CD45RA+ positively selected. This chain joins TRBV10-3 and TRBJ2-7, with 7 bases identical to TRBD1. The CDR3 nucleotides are TGTGCCATCAGTGAGACGGAGACAGGGACCGACGAGCAGTACTTC. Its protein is CAISETETGTDEQYF.